This TCR beta chain was identified in a study of T cell responses to AZD1222 COVID-19 vaccine (dated by TCRdb to the early 2020s). Regarding the complete study: TCR sequencing covered approximately 230 trial participants: nearly 210 given two doses of AZD1222 and around 26 given two doses of MenACWY control vaccine. Enrollment into the trials was organized by age into subgroups of 18-55, 56-69 and 70-plus years, and those subgroups contained roughly 150, 30 and 60 TCR-sequenced participants, respectively. The research as a whole found: The vaccine-associated CD4 TCRs covered the entire spike protein, and the dominant responses fell in regions 160-218 and 743-854. Because no day 14 peak-response samples were available, the repertoires could be characterized only after the peak T cell response. Epitopes outside the regions mutated in the B.1.351 and B.1.1.7 variants were reportedly recognized by nearly half of the unique spike-specific TCRs. The 56-69-year group was small, and its depth increase did not reach significance, likely because of low power. Spike-specific TCR breadth and depth rose significantly after two AZD1222 doses compared with day 0 and with MenACWY recipients. Participants were mostly white British, with more females than males. The authors suggested clonal diversity may have been underestimated. Only six or seven AZD1222 recipients were SARS-CoV-2 seropositive at baseline, limiting conclusions about previously exposed vaccinees.

The CDR3 regions of human TCRbeta chains were analyzed by immunosequencing. On the study's bioinformatics: TCRs in the repertoires were compared against a reference library of SARS-CoV-2-specific TCRs that had been generated with the MIRA antigen-specificity platform. Breadth was defined as the fraction of unique TCRs that were SARS-CoV-2-associated. Depth was defined as the fraction of total T cells that were SARS-CoV-2-associated. Using the MIRA data, each spike-specific TCR was assigned both to the spike region to which the TCR was reactive and to a CD4 or CD8 class. Log10-transformed breadth and depth values were compared by one-way ANOVA with Sidak's multiple comparisons tests. Sourced from immuneACCESS, this table was stored by TCRdb with only in-frame sequences that have V and J called. A share of the clones is absent; for the studies checked, an unresolved V gene accounts for under half, and the remainder has no known explanation. For V, J and clone size, that table is used; D and trimming come from the DNA. This sample comprises 150,000 to 200,000 clones, 92% of them detected only once. The ten top clones hold approximately 1.1% of the sample.

This specimen's time point label, per the study, means: about 28 days (+/-7) after the second vaccine dose. AZD1222 recipients whose second dose came at about 4 weeks and those whose second dose came at about 12 weeks were combined into one group, since spike-specific TCR depth and breadth did not differ between the two schedules. Vaccinee samples were obtained from the UK trials COV001 and COV002, which included a single-blind randomized controlled phase 2/3 trial of AZD1222 (ChAdOx1 nCoV-19) in healthy adults. Trial participant PBMC samples were collected at day 0 and day 28 after the second dose for TCRbeta chain sequencing. On this clone: Which antigen it targets is not known. No much larger clone is present one base from it, and per-base qualities are unavailable.

Measured from the cysteine to the phenylalanine, the CDR3 is 15 residues long. This entry keeps only the CDR3 DNA: 45 bases, framed from base 1. The germline V gene encodes CDR1 GTSNPN and CDR2 SVGIG (reference sequence). Compared with germline, V lacks 1 base and J lacks 2 bases; bases without a gene match: 5. The V gene is TRBV30 and the J gene is TRBJ2-5, with 9 junctional bases fitting TRBD1. The origin of this receptor is an adult who received the AZD1222 COVID-19 vaccine. This material consisted of peripheral blood, taken 28 days after the second AZD1222 dose. The base sequence is TGTGCCTGGAGTGGCCGGACAGGGGCACAAGAGACCCAGTACTTC. This encodes CAWSGRTGAQETQYF.